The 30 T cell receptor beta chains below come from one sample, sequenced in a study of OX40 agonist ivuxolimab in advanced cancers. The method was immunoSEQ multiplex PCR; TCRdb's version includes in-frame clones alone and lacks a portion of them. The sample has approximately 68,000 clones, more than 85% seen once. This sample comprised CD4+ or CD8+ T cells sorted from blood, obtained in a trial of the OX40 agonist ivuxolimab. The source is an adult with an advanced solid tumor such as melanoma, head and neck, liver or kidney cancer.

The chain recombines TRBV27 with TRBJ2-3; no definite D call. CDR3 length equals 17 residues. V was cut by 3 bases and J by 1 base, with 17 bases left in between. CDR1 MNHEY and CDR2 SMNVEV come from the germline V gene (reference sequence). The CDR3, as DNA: TGTGCCAGCAGTTTGTTGGGTCCTTCTTTGGGCACAGATACGCAGTATTTT. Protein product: CASSLLGPSLGTDTQYF.

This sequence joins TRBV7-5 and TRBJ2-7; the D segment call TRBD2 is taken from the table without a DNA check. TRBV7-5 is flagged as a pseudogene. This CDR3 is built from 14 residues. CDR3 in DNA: TGTGCCAGCAGCTTCCGTAGCCGGTCTTACGAGCAGTACTTC. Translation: CASSFRSRSYEQYF.

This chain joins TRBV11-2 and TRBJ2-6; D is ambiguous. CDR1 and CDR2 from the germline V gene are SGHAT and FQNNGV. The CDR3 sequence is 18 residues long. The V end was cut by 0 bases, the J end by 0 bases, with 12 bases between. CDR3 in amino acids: CASSLEFGTASGANVLTF. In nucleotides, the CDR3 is TGTGCCAGCAGCTTAGAGTTCGGCACGGCCTCTGGGGCCAACGTCCTGACTTTC.

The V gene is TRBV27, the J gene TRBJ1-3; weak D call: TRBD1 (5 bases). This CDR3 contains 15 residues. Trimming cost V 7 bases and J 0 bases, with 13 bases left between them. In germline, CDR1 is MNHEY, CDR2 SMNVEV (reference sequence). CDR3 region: CASKGGGSSGNTIYF. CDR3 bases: TGTGCCAGCAAGGGTGGGGGTAGCTCTGGAAACACCATATATTTT.

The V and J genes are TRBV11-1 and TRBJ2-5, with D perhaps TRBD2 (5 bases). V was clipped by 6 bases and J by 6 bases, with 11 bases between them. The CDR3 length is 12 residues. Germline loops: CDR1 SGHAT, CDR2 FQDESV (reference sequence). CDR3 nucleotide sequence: TGTGCCAGCAGTCCGGGGAATCAGACCCAGTACTTC. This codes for CASSPGNQTQYF.

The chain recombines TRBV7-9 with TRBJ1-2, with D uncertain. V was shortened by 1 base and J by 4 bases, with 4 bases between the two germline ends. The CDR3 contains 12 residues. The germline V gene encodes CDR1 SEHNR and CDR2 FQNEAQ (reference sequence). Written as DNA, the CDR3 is TGTGCCAGCAGCTTAGACTCCTATGGCTACACCTTC. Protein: CASSLDSYGYTF.

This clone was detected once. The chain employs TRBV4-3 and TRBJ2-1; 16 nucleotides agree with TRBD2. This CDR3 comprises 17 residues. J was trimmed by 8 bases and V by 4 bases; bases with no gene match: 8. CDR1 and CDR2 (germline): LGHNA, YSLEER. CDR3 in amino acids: CASSPGTSGGAYHEQFF. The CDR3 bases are TGCGCCAGCAGCCCCGGGACTAGCGGGGGGGCCTATCATGAGCAGTTCTTC.

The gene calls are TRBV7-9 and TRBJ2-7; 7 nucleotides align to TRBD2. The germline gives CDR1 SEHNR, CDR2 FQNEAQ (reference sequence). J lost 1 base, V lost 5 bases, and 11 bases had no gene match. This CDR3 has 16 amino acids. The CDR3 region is CASSPRTGEGSYEQYF. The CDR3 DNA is TGTGCCAGCAGCCCACGGACCGGGGAGGGTTCCTACGAGCAGTACTTC.

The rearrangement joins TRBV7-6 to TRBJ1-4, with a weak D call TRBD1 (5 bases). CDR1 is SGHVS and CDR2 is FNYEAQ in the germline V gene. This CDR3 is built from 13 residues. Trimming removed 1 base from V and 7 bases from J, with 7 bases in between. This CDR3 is CASSLGGIEKLFF. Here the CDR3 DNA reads TGTGCCAGCAGCTTAGGGGGCATTGAAAAACTGTTTTTT.

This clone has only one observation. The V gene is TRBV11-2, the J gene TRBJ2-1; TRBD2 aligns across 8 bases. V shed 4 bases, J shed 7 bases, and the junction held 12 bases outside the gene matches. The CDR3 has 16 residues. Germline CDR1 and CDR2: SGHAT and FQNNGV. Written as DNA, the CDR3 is TGTGCCAGCAGCTCACTCCGGCGGGGGGCCTTTAATGAGCAGTTCTTC. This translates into CASSSLRRGAFNEQFF.

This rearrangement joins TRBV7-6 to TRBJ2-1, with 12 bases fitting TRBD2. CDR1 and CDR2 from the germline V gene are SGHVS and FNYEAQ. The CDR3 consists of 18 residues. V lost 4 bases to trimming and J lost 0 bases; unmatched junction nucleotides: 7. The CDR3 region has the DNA TGTGCCAGCAGCTCGGGACTAGCGGGCGATAGCTCCTACAATGAGCAGTTCTTC. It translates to CASSSGLAGDSSYNEQFF.

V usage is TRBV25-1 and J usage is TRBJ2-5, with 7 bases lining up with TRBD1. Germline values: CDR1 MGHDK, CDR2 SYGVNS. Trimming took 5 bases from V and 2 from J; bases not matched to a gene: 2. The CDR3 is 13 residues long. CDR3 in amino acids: CASSTGAQETQYF. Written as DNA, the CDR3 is TGTGCCAGCAGTACAGGGGCGCAAGAGACCCAGTACTTC.

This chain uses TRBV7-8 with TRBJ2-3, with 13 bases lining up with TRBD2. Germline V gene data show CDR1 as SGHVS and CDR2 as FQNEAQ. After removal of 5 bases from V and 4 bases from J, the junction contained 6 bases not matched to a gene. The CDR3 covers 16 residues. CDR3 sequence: CASSQGLAGVADTQYF. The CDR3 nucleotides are TGTGCCAGCAGCCAAGGACTAGCGGGGGTGGCAGATACGCAGTATTTT.

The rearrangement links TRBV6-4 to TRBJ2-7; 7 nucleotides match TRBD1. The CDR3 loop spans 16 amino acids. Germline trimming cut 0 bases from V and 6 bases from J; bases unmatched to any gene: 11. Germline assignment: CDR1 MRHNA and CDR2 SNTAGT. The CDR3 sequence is CASSDSVGTEISEQYF. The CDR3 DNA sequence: TGTGCCAGCAGTGACTCCGTCGGGACAGAGATTAGCGAGCAGTACTTC.

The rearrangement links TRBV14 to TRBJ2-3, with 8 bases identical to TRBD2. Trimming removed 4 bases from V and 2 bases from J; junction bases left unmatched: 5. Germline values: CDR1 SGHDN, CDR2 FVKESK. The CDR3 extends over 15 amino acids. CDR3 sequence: CASSPIAGFTDTQYF. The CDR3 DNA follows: TGTGCCAGCAGCCCCATAGCGGGATTCACAGATACGCAGTATTTT.

The CDR3, as DNA: TGTGCCACCAGCAGAGATGGCTACGAGCAGTACTTC. Encoded protein: CATSRDGYEQYF. V usage is TRBV15 and J usage is TRBJ2-7, with D uncertain. CDR1 and CDR2 from the germline V gene are LNHNV and YYDKDF (reference sequence). The length of the CDR3 is 12 residues. Trimming took 0 bases from V and 3 from J, leaving 3 bases between them.

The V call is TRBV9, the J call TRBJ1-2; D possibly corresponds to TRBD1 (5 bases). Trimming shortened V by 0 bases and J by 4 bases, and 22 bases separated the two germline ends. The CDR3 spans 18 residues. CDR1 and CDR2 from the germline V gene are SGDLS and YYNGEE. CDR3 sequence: CASSVGGAGQGGGYGYTF. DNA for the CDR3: TGTGCCAGCAGCGTAGGTGGGGCCGGGCAGGGAGGAGGCTATGGCTACACCTTC.

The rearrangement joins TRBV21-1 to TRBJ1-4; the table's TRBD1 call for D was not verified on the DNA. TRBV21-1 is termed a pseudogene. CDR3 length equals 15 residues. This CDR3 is CASSNAEDRDEKLFF. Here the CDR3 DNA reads TGTGCCAGCAGCAACGCCGAGGACAGGGATGAAAAACTGTTTTTT.

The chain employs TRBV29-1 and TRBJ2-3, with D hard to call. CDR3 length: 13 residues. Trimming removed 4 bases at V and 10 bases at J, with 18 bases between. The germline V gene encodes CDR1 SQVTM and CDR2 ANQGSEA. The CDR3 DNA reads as TGCAGCGTTGTGGTGGTTCGGCAGGATTCGCAGTATTTT. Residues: CSVVVVRQDSQYF.

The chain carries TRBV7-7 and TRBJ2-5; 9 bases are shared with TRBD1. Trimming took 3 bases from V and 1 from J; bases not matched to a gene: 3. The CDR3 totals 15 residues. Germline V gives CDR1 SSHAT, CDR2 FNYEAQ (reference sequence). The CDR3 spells CASSFVQGAQETQYF. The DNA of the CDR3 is TGTGCCAGCAGCTTCGTACAGGGGGCCCAAGAGACCCAGTACTTC.

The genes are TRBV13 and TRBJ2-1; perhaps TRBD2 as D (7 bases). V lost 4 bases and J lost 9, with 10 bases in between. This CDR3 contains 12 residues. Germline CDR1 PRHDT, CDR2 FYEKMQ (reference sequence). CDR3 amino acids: CASSSRGGEQFF. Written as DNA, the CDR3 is TGTGCCAGCAGCTCTAGGGGGGGTGAGCAGTTCTTC.

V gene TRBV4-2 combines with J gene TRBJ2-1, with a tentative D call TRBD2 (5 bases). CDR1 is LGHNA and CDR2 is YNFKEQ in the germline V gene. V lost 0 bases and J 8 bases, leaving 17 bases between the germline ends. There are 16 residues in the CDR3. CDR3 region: CASSQDRWGSGDEQFF. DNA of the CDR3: TGTGCCAGCAGCCAAGATCGGTGGGGATCCGGGGATGAGCAGTTCTTC.

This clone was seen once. The CDR3 loop is CSVVSNREETQYF. The CDR3 DNA follows: TGCAGCGTTGTCTCTAACAGGGAAGAGACCCAGTACTTC. The rearrangement joins TRBV29-1 to TRBJ2-5; D perhaps matches TRBD1 (6 bases). CDR1 SQVTM and CDR2 ANQGSEA come from the germline V gene. The CDR3 totals 13 residues. V shed 4 bases and J shed 3 bases, with 12 bases lying between them.

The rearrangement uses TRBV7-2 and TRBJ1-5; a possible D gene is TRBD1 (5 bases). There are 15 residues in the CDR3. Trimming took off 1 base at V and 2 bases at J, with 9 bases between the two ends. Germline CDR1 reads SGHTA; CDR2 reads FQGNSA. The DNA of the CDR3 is TGTGCCAGCAGCTTAGGGGGCCAGGGCAATCAGCCCCAGCATTTT. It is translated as CASSLGGQGNQPQHF.

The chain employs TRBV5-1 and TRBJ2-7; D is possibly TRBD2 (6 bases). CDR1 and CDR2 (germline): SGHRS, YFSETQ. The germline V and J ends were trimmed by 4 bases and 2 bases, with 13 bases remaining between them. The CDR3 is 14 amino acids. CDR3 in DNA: TGCGCCAGCAGCCCGGGGGACGGCCCCTACGAGCAGTACTTC. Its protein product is CASSPGDGPYEQYF.

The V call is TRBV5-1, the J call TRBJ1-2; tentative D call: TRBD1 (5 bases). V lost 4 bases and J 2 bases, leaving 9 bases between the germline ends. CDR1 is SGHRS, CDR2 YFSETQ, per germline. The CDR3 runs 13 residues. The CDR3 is CASSPGGNYGYTF. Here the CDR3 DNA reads TGCGCCAGCAGCCCGGGGGGGAACTATGGCTACACCTTC.

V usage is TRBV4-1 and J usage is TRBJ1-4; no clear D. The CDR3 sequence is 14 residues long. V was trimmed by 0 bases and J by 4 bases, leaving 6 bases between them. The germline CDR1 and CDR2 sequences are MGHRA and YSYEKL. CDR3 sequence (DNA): TGCGCCAGCAGCCAAGAGGTTATTAATGAAAAACTGTTTTTT. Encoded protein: CASSQEVINEKLFF.

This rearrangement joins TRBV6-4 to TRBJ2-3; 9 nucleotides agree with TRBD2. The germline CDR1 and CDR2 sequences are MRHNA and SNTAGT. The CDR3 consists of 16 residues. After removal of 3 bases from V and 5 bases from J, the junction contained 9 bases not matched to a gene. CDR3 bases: TGTGCCAGCAGTGAAGTAGCGGGAGAAAAGGGAGATACGCAGTATTTT. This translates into CASSEVAGEKGDTQYF.

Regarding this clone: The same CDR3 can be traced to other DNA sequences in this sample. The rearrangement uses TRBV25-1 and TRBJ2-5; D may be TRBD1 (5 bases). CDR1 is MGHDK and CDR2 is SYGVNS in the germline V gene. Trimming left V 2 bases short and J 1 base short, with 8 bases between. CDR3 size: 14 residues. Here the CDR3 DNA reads TGTGCCAGCAGTGAAAGGGGATTCCAAGAGACCCAGTACTTC. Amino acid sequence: CASSERGFQETQYF.

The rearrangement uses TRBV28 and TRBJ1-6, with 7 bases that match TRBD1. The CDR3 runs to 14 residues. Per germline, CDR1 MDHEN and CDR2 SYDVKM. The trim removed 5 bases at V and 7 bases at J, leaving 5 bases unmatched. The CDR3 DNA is TGTGCCAGCAGTGCGCCGGGACAGAATTCACCCCTCCACTTT. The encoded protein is CASSAPGQNSPLHF.